This TCR beta chain was retrieved from a study of CD8+ T cells in alopecia areata. The germline V and J ends were trimmed by 1 base and 3 bases, with 13 bases remaining between them. CDR1 SQVTM and CDR2 ANQGSEA come from the germline V gene. CDR3 length equals 14 residues. Study results and caveats: Sequenced scalp T cells also include alphabeta T cells resident in normal skin. Alopecia totalis/universalis scalp especially showed more expanded CD8+ clones than normal scalp.

As the sequencing template, cDNA was produced by extracting RNA and reverse transcribing it. Method: immunoSEQ multiplex PCR; TCRdb's copy keeps in-frame clones and lacks some. The data contain approximately 100,000 clones, approximately 58% of them singletons. With respect to this clone: Its antigen is not identified.

The origin of this receptor is a human donor in good health. V gene TRBV29-1 combines with J gene TRBJ2-7, with D perhaps matching TRBD2 (6 bases). The specimen was CD4+ T cells sorted from blood. CDR3 nucleotide sequence: TGCAGCGTTGAAGGAGGGCAGGGAGGCTACGAGCAGTACTTC. Translating gives CSVEGGQGGYEQYF.